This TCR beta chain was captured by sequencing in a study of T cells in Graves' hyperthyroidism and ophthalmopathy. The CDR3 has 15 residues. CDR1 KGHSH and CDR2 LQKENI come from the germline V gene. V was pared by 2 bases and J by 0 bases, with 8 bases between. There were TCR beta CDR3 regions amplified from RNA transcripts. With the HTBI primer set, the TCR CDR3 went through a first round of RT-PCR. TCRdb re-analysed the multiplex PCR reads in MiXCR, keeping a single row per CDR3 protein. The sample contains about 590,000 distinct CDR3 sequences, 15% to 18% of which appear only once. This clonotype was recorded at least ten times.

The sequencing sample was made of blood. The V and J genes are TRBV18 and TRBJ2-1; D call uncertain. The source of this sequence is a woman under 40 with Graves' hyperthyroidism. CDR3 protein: CASSPSLSSYNEQFF. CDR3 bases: TGTGCCAGCTCACCATCGCTGAGCTCCTACAATGAGCAGTTCTTC.